This T cell receptor (beta chain) came from a study of T-cell memory formation after mild COVID-19. This clonotype was counted ten times or more. The CDR3 length is 11 residues. V was trimmed by 3 bases and J by 7 bases, leaving 7 bases between them. In germline, CDR1 is KGHSH, CDR2 LQKENI. TCRdb redid the calling of the 5' RACE reads with MiXCR, one entry per CDR3 protein. The sample includes around 200,000 distinct CDR3 sequences, less than 20% of them seen just once. The V call is TRBV18, the J call TRBJ2-7, with D perhaps matching TRBD2 (5 bases). The TCR was taken from a man younger than 35 who had mild COVID-19 (a few samples of this study predate the infection). Cell type and time point are not known. Sequenced: PBMCs or a T cell subset sorted from them (not recorded which). The CDR3 loop reads CASSPPGEQYF. CDR3 DNA sequence: TGTGCCAGCTCACCCCCGGGGGAGCAGTACTTC.